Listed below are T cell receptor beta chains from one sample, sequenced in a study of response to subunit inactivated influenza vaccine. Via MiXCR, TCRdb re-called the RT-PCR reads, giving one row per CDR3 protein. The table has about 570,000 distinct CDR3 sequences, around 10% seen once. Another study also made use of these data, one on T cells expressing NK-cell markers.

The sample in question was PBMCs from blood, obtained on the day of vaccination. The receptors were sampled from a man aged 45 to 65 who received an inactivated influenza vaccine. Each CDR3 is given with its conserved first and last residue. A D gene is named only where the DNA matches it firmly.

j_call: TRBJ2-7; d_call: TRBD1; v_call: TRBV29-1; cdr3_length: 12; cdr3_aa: CSVGQGIYEQYF
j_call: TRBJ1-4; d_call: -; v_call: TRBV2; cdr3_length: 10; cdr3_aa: CASLREKLFF
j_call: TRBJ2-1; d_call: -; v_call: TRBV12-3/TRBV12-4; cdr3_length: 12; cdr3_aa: CASRNAGLPQFF
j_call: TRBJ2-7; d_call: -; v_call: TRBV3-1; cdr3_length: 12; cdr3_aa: CASSQGWGEQYF
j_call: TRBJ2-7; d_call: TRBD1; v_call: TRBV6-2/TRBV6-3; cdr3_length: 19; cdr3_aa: CASSYSGTGAVVRFYEQYF
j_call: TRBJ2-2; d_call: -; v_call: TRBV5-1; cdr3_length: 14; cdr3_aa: CASSLGWDTGELFF
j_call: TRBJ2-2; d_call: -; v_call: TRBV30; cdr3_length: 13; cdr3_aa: CAWSGAITGELFF
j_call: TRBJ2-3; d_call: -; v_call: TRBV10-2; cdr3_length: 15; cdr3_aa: CASSELGLTGDTQYF
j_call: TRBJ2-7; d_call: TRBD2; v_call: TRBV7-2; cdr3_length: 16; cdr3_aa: CASSLGIAGGFYEQYF
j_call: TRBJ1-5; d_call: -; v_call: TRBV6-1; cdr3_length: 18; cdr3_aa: CASSEDRKSSLNNQPQHF
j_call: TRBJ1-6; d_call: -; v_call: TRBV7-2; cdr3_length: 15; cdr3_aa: CASSLRDRPYSPLHF
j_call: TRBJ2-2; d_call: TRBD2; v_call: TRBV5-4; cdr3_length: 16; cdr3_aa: CASSSGQRENTGELFF
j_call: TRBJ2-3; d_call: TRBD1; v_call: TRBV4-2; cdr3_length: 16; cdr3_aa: CASSQDGQGATDTQYF
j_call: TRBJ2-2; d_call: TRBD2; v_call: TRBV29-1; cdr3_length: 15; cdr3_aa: CSAQTSGRASGELFF
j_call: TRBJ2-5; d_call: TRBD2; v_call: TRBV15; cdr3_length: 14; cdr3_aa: CATSVAGVKETQYF
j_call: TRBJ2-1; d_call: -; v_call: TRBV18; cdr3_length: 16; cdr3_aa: CASSPMTESSYNEQFF
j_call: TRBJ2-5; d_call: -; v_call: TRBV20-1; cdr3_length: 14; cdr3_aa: CSVVLFLAQETQYF
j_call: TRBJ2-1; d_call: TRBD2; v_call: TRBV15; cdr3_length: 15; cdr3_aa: CATSTQRGANNEQFF
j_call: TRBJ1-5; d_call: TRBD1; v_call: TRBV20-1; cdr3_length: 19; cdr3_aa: CSARGRTGERLIFLQPQHF
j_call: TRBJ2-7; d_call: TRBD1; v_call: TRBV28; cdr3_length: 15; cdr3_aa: CASIHGTGVSYEQYF
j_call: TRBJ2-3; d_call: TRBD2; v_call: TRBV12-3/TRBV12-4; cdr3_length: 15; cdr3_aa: CASSSLAGGFDTQYF
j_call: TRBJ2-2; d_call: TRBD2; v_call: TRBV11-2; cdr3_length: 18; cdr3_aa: CASSPQGGGAANTGELFF
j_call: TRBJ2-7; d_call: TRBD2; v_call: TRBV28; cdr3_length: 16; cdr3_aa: CASSSAGVAGDYEQYF
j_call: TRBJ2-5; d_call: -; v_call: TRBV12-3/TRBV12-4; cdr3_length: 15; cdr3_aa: CASSFGGTVKETQYF
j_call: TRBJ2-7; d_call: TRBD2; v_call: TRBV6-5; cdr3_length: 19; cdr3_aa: CASIYRGLADASRGIEQYF
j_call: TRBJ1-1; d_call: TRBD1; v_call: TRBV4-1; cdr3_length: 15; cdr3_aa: CASSQHPDRGTEAFF
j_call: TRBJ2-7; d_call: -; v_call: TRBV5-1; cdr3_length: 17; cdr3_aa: CASRALGALTGSDEQYF
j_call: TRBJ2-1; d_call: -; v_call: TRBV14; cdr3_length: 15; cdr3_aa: CASSQAPRGVNEQFF
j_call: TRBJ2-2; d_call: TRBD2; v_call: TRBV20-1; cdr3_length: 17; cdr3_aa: CSARRISGVLGTGELFF
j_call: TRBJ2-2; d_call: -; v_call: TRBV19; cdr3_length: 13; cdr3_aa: CASSGPYTGELFF
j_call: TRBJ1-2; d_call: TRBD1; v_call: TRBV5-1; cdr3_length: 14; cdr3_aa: CASSLGQGAEDYTF
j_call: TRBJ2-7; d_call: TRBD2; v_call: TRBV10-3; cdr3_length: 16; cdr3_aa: CAISESGSGYSYEQYF
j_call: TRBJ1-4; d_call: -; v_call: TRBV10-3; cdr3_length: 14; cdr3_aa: CAAGKGQGNEKLFF
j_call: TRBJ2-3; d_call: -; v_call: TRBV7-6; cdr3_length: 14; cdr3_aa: CASSLGGMTDTQYF
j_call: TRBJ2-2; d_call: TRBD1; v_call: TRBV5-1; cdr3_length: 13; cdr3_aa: CASRDRDTGELFF
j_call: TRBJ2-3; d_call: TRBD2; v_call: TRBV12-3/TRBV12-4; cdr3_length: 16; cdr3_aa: CASSSISGSLPDTQYF
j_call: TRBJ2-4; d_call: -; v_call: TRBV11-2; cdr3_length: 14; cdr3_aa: CASSLVGRGDIQYF
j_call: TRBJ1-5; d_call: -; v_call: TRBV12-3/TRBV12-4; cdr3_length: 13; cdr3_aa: CASSQSQNQPQHF
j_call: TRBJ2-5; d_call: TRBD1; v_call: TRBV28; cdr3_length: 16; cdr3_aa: CASNGGTGASQETQYF
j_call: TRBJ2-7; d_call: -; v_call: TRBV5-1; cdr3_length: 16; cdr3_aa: CASTLAGPAAFYEQYF
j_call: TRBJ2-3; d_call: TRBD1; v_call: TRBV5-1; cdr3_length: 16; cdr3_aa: CASSLRQGDRTDTQYF
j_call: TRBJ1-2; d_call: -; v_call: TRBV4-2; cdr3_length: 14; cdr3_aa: CASSQEDTRGGYTF
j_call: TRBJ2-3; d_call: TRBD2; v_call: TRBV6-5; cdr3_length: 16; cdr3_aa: CASSYSRGRAADTQYF
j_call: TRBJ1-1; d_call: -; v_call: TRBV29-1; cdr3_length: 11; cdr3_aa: CSGLSGTEAFF
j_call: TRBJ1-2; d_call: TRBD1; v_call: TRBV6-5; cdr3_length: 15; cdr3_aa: CASSYRGQGVDGYTF
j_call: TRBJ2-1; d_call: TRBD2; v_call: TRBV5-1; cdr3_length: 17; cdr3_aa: CASSLQRSSGGYNEQFF
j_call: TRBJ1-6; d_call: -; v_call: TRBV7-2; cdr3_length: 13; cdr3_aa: CASSLIVLSPLHF
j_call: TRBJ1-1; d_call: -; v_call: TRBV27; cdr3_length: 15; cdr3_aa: CASSREGGLGTEAFF
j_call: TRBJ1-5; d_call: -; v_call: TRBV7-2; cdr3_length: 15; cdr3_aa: CASSPQTGLRQPQHF
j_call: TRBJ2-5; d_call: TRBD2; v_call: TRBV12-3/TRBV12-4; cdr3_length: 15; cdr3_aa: CASRGLAGARETQYF